This T cell receptor beta chain was obtained from a study of cytomegalovirus exposure and HLA in healthy donors. Study information: Prior work identified more than 90 million unique TCR beta sequences in 150 million to 200 million T cells. The study placed 70% to 85% of its approximately 400 genotyped donors in the Caucasian-associated ancestry cluster.

Participants comprised healthy donors of bone marrow. Both 60 Vbeta primers and 13 Jbeta primers went into the PCR. Only in-frame clones appear in the TCRdb table, and some are missing; sequencing was by immunoSEQ multiplex PCR. Here the sample spans about 180,000 clones, around 83% being singletons. General study results and limits: There were some public TCRs occurring in many donors, but most TCR sequences were rare.

CDR3 size: 13 residues. CDR1 is MDHEN and CDR2 is SYDVKM in the germline V gene. V lost 4 bases, J lost 7 bases, and 13 bases lay in between. In the case of this clone: No antigen is known for it.

J is TRBJ1-2 and V is TRBV28; the D is unclear. The source material was PBMCs. This receptor was taken from a girl aged 2 to 10 in good health and CMV-seropositive. Here the CDR3 DNA reads TGTGCCAGCAGTTCCACCCCGGGGATTGGCTACACCTTC. Protein: CASSSTPGIGYTF.